This T cell receptor (beta chain) was sequenced in a study of cytomegalovirus exposure and HLA in healthy donors. Points from the study as a whole: A list of approximately 160 TCR beta chains associated with cytomegalovirus was given. With further analysis later on, most CMV-associated TCR beta chains appeared HLA-restricted. Relative to the approximately 680-donor mean, N-insertions were reportedly fewer in an Asian-associated ancestry cluster in a later analysis. Later analysis identified around 15,000 TCR beta sequences associated with HLA alleles, using a false discovery rate threshold of 0.05.

A multiplex PCR was run with 60 Vbeta primers and 13 Jbeta primers. This table comes from immunoSEQ multiplex PCR, and its TCRdb copy is limited to in-frame clones, with some not included. The sample has about 150,000 clones; 60% to 80% are singletons. For this clone: Its antigen is not identified.

The CDR3 is 11 amino acids. CDR1 is SQVTM, CDR2 ANQGSEA, per germline. V was trimmed by 3 bases and J by 2 bases, leaving 5 bases between them. The sequencing sample was made of PBMCs. This receptor was obtained from a man aged 50 to 60 in good health and CMV-seropositive. This chain joins TRBV29-1 and TRBJ2-7; no firm D call. The chain's CDR3 is CSVEAAYEQYF. The CDR3, as DNA: TGCAGCGTTGAGGCAGCCTACGAGCAGTACTTC.